This T cell receptor (beta chain) was recorded in a study of molecular identifiers for immune sequencing clone quantification. Study-wide results and limits: Clonotypes topping 20 RNA copies carried over 99% of effector molecules but under 1% of naive ones.

Note on this clonotype: The antigen is unknown.

The bulk TCR libraries were made with methods described before and with listed TCR primers. TCRdb re-derived calls from the PCR reads in MiXCR, one entry per CDR3 protein. This table has about 300,000 distinct CDR3 sequences, around a fifth appearing once. The CDR3 loop spans 15 amino acids. V shed 5 bases and J shed 0 bases, with 11 bases lying between them. Germline assignment: CDR1 SGHAT and CDR2 FQNNGV. Material: naive CD8+ T cells from blood, with Jurkat cell RNA spiked in. The subset was: FACS-sorted CD8+CD4-CCR7+CD45RA+ naive T cells. The chain uses TRBV11-2 and TRBJ2-1; the D gene is possibly TRBD1 (6 bases). This clonotype was obtained from a human donor in good health. Some libraries in this study had Jurkat cell RNA spiked in. CDR3 sequence: CASSRQADSYNEQFF. The CDR3 nucleotides read TGTGCCAGCAGCCGACAGGCAGACTCCTACAATGAGCAGTTCTTC.